These 12 T cell receptor beta chains were all obtained from the same sample, sequenced in a study of response to subunit inactivated influenza vaccine. TCRdb re-called the RT-PCR reads with MiXCR, one entry per CDR3 protein. The table has just over 300,000 distinct CDR3 sequences, approximately 20% seen once; the top ten hold 10%. Source: PBMCs from blood, taken around 22 months after vaccination. These receptors were taken from a man in his fifties or sixties who received an inactivated influenza vaccine.

This clonotype was seen more than once but under ten times. The chain combines TRBV12-3 or TRBV12-4 with TRBJ1-1; TRBD1 is a possible D gene (6 bases). The ends were cut back, 5 bases at V and 8 bases at J, with 12 bases in the middle. CDR3 size: 12 residues. This CDR3 is CASSPGDREAFF. In DNA form, the CDR3 reads TGTGCCAGCAGTCCTGGAGACAGGGAAGCTTTCTTT.

This clonotype has ten or more counts. The chain links TRBV24-1 to TRBJ1-1; 7 bases are a match to TRBD1. Germline CDR1 is KGHDR and CDR2 is SFDVKD. Germline trimming cut 2 bases from V and 5 bases from J; bases unmatched to any gene: 19. The CDR3 has 19 residues. CDR3 residues: CATSDYPGQQRDASTEAFF. Written as DNA, the CDR3 is TGTGCCACCAGTGATTACCCGGGACAGCAAAGGGATGCGAGTACTGAAGCTTTCTTT.

CDR3 nucleotides: TGCAGCGTTGGAATTGGGACAGGGGTTCAAGAGACCCAGTACTTC. It codes for CSVGIGTGVQETQYF. V gene TRBV29-1 combines with J gene TRBJ2-5, with 10 bases identical to TRBD1. The J segment lost 2 bases and the V segment lost 4 bases, leaving 7 bases of the junction unmatched. This CDR3 contains 15 residues. In germline, CDR1 is SQVTM, CDR2 ANQGSEA.

This clonotype was counted only a few times. The rearrangement uses TRBV6-1 and TRBJ1-5; tentatively, D is TRBD1 (5 bases). Trimming shortened V by 1 base and J by 8 bases, and 15 bases separated the two germline ends. The CDR3 consists of 15 residues. Germline values: CDR1 MNHNS, CDR2 SASEGT. The CDR3 loop is CASSEGVGGSEPQHF. CDR3 nucleotide sequence: TGTGCCAGCAGTGAAGGCGTTGGGGGGTCGGAGCCCCAGCATTTT.

The CDR3 nucleotides read TGTGCCAGTTCGGGCCCCGTCGGAAAACTGTTTTTT. Encoded protein: CASSGPVGKLFF. The chain uses TRBV19 and TRBJ1-4; D is uncertain. V was shortened by 8 bases and J by 10 bases, with 14 bases between the two germline ends. The CDR3 has 12 residues. Germline values: CDR1 LNHDA, CDR2 SQIVND (reference sequence).

This clonotype has a handful of counts. The rearrangement uses TRBV20-1 and TRBJ1-4; D possibly corresponds to TRBD1 (6 bases). Per germline, CDR1 DFQATT and CDR2 SNEGSKA (reference sequence). The V and J ends lost 1 base and 4 bases respectively, with 13 bases between them. The CDR3 has 15 residues. The CDR3 region has the DNA TGCAGTGCTAGAGGAGAGACAGGCGATAATGAAAAACTGTTTTTT. Residues: CSARGETGDNEKLFF.

The chain recombines TRBV30 with TRBJ1-4, with 11 bases aligning to TRBD1. V lost 1 base to trimming and J lost 5 bases; unmatched junction nucleotides: 3. The V gene's germline CDR1 is GTSNPN and CDR2 SVGIG (reference sequence). The CDR3 length is 15 residues. CDR3 coding DNA: TGTGCCTGGAGTGGCGGGACAGGGGGGAATGAAAAACTGTTTTTT. Translating gives CAWSGGTGGNEKLFF.

This clonotype was observed a few times. The V gene is TRBV20-1, the J gene TRBJ1-5; D is perhaps TRBD1 (6 bases). V was cut by 6 bases and J by 4 bases, with 19 bases left in between. CDR1 is DFQATT and CDR2 is SNEGSKA in the germline V gene (reference sequence). The CDR3 is 15 residues long. CDR3 nucleotide sequence: TGCAGTGCCCCCCATCCAGGGGAAGCGAATCAGCCCCAGCATTTT. It yields the protein CSAPHPGEANQPQHF.

The genes are TRBV7-2 and TRBJ1-1; no firm D call. Germline lookup yields CDR1 SGHTA and CDR2 FQGNSA. V gave up 2 bases and J gave up 2 bases, with 9 bases separating them. The CDR3 runs 14 residues. CDR3 DNA: TGTGCCAGCAGCTTAAGGCGGTTTAACACTGAAGCTTTCTTT. This codes for CASSLRRFNTEAFF.

This clonotype was detected a few times. The CDR3 region is CASSRTGYEQYF. In nucleotides, the CDR3 is TGTGCCAGCAGCCGAACAGGGTACGAGCAGTACTTC. The rearrangement joins TRBV12-3 or TRBV12-4 to TRBJ2-7; D might be TRBD1 (6 bases). The CDR3 has 12 residues. V was shortened by 6 bases and J by 4 bases, with 10 bases between the two germline ends.

This clonotype has a handful of counts. The V call is TRBV5-5, the J call TRBJ1-1, with TRBD1 identical over 7 bases. Per germline, CDR1 SGHKS and CDR2 YYEKEE (reference sequence). V lost 4 bases to trimming and J lost 0 bases; unmatched junction nucleotides: 6. CDR3 length: 15 residues. DNA for the CDR3: TGTGCCAGCAGCGGGGGACAGCTGATGAACACTGAAGCTTTCTTT. Protein sequence: CASSGGQLMNTEAFF. The entire variable domain, with the rest obtained from reference TRBV5-5 and TRBJ1-1, is as follows: DAGVTQSPTHLIKTRGQQVTLRCSPISGHKSVSWYQQVLGQGPQFIFQYYEKEERGRGNFPDRFSARQFPNYSSELNVNALLLGDSALYLCASSGGQLMNTEAFFGQGTRLTVV.

The CDR3 DNA is TGTGCCAGCAGCCTTCTGAGGCTCGCGGGAGTCGGGCACGAGCAGTTCTTC. It codes for CASSLLRLAGVGHEQFF. The chain couples TRBV21-1 to TRBJ2-1; no DNA check was done on the table's D call, TRBD2. TRBV21-1 is labeled a pseudogene. CDR3 length: 17 amino acids.